This TCR beta chain was recovered during a study of circulating and synovial CD4+ cells in juvenile arthritis. General study findings and limits: Compared with bulk blood, circulating pathogenic-like lymphocytes shared substantially more CDR3 sequences with synovial T cells. Diversity here was lower than in bulk blood CD4 cells. T cell genome counts differed by at least an order of magnitude between CPL and CD4 samples.

This clone was picked up one time. What it recognizes is unknown. The CDR3 runs 11 residues. Trimming took off 9 bases at V and 6 bases at J, with 10 bases between the two ends. Germline CDR1 and CDR2: SGHDT and YYEEEE. The protocol was immunoSEQ multiplex PCR, while the TCRdb copy is restricted to in-frame clones and leaves out a portion. The sample yields over 30,000 clones, about 94% seen once. This chain joins TRBV5-6 and TRBJ2-1; D may be TRBD1 (5 bases). The sequencing sample was made of CD4+ T cells from blood. The clonotype comes from a human donor with juvenile idiopathic arthritis. The CDR3 sequence is CATGATNEQFF. Written as DNA, the CDR3 is TGTGCCACTGGGGCCACCAATGAGCAGTTCTTC.